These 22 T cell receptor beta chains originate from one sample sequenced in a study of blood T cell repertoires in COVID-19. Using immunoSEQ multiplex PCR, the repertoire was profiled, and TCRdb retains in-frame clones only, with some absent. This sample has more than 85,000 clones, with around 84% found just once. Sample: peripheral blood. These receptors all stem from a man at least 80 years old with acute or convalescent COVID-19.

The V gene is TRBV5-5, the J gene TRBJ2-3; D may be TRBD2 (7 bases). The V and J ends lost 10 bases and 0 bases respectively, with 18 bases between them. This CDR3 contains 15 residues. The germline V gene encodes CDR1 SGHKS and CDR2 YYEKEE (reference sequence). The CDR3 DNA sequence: TGTGCCCTATCGGGGGGCGCTGGGAGCACAGATACGCAGTATTTT. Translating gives CALSGGAGSTDTQYF.

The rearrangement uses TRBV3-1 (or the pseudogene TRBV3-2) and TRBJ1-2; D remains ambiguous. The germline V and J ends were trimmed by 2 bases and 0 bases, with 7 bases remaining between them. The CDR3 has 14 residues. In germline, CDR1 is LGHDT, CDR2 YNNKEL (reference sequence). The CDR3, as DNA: TGTGCCAGCAGCCAACAGGTAGCTAACTATGGCTACACCTTC. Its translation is CASSQQVANYGYTF.

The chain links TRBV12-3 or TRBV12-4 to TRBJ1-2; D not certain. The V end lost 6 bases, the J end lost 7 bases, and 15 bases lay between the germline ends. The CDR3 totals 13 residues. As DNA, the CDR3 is TGTGCCAGCAGGATGACTCTGGGAGGTGGCTACACCTTC. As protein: CASRMTLGGGYTF.

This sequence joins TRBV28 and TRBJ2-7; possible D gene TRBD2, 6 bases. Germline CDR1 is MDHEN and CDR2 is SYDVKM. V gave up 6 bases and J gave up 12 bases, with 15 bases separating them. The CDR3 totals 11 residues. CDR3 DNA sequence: TGTGCCAGCAGCCGCGGGGAAGGGGTGTACTTC. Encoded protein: CASSRGEGVYF. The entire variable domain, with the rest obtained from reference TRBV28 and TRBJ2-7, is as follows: DVKVTQSSRYLVKRTGEKVFLECVQDMDHENMFWYRQDPGLGLRLIYFSYDVKMKEKGDIPEGYSVSREKKERFSLILESASTNQTSMYLCASSRGEGVYFGPGTRLTVT.

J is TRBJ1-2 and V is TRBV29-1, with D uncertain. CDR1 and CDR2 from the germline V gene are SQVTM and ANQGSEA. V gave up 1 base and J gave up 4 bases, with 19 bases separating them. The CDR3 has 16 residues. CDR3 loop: CSVEGGAGGFIYGYTF. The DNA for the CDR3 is TGCAGCGTTGAAGGAGGTGCGGGAGGGTTTATCTATGGCTACACCTTC.

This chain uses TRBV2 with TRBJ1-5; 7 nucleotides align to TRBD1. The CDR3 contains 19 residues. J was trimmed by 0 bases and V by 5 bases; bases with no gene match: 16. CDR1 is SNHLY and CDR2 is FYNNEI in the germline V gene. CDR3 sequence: CASSLTPRQGSISNQPQHF. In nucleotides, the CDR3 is TGTGCCAGCAGTCTCACCCCCCGACAGGGTTCAATTAGCAATCAGCCCCAGCATTTT.

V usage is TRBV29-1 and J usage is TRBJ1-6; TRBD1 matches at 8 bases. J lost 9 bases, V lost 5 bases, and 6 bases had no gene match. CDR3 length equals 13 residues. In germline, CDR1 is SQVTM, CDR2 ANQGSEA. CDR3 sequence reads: CSVRRDRSSPLHF. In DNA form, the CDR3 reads TGCAGCGTTCGCCGGGACAGGAGTTCACCCCTCCACTTT.

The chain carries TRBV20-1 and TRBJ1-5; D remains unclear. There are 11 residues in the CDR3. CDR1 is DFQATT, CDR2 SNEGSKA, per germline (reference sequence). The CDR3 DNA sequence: TGCAGCGCAGCGGGAGACCAGCCCCAGCATTTT. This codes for CSAAGDQPQHF.

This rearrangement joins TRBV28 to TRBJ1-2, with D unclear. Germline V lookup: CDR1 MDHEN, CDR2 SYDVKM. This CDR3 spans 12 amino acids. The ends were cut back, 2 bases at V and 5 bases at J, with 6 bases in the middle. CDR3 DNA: TGTGCCAGCAGTTTACCCCCTTATGGCTACACCTTC. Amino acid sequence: CASSLPPYGYTF.

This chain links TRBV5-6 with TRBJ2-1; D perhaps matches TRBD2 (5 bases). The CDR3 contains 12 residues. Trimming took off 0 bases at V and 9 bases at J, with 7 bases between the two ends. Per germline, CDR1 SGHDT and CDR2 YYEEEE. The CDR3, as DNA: TGTGCCAGCAGCTTGGCTGGAGGTGAGCAGTTCTTC. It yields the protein CASSLAGGEQFF.

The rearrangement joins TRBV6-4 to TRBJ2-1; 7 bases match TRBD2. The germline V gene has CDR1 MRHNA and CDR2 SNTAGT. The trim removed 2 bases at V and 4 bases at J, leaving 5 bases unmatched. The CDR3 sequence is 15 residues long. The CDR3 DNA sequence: TGTGCCAGCAGTGACCGTATCGGGAGGTACAATGAGCAGTTCTTC. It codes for CASSDRIGRYNEQFF.

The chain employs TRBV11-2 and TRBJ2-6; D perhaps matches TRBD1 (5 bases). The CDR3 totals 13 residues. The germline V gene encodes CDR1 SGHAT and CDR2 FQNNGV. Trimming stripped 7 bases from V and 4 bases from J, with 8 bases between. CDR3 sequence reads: CASIGVGANVLTF. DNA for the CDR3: TGTGCCAGCATAGGGGTGGGGGCCAACGTCCTGACTTTC.

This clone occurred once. The CDR3 DNA reads TGTGCCACCCAGGTTGGGCCCGAGGGACAGGGCTACGAGCAGTACTTC. Protein sequence: CATQVGPEGQGYEQYF. The J gene is TRBJ2-7, the V gene TRBV19; 9 positions agree with TRBD1. CDR1 and CDR2 (germline): LNHDA, SQIVND (reference sequence). The CDR3 is 16 residues long. V was pared by 10 bases and J by 3 bases, with 16 bases of the junction left unmatched.

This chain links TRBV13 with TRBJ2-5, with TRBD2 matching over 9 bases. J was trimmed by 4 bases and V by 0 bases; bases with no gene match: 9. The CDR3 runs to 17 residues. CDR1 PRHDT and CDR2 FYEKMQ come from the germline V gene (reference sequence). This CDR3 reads CASSLGLMAGGRETQYF. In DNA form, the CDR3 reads TGTGCCAGCAGCTTAGGCCTAATGGCGGGAGGGAGAGAGACCCAGTACTTC.

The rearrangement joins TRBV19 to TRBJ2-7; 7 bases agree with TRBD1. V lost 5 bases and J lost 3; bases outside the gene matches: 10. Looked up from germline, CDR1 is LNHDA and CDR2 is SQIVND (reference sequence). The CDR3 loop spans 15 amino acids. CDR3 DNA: TGTGCCAGTAGTGAGGGACAGTACGCGGGCTACGAGCAGTACTTC. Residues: CASSEGQYAGYEQYF.

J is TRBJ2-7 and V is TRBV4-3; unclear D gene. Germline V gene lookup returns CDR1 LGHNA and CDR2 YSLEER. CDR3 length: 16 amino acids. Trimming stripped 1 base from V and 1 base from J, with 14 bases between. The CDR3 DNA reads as TGCGCCAGCAGCCAAGCCGCCACAGTTGGATCCTACGAGCAGTACTTC. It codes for CASSQAATVGSYEQYF.

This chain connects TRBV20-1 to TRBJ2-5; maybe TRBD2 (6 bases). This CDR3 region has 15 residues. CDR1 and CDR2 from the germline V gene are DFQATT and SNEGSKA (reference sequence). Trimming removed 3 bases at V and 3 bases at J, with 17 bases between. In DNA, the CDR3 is TGCAGTGCTAGTAGAGATGGAGGGGACGAAGAGACCCAGTACTTC. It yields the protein CSASRDGGDEETQYF.

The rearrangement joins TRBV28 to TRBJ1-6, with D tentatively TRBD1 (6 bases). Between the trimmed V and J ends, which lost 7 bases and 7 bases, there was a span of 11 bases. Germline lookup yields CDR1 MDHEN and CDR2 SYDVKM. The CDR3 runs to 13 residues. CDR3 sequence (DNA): TGTGCCAGCATTACAGGGTTAAATTCACCCCTCCACTTT. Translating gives CASITGLNSPLHF.

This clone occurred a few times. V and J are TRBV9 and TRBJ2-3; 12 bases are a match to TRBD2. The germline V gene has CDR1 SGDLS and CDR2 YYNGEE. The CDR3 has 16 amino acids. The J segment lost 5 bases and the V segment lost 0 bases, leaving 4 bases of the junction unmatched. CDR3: CASSVALAGGGDTQYF. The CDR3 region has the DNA TGTGCCAGCAGCGTAGCACTAGCGGGAGGAGGAGATACGCAGTATTTT.

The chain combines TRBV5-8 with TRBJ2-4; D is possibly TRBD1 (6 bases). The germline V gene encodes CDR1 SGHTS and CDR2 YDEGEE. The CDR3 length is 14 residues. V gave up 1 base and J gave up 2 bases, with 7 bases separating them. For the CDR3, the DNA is TGTGCCAGCAGCTTGACAGGGACCAAAAACATTCAGTACTTC. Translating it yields CASSLTGTKNIQYF.

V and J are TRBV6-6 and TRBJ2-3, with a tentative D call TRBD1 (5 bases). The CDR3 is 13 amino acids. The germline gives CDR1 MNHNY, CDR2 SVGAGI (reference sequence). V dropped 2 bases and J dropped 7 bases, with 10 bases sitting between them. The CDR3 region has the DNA TGTGCCAGCAGTTACACCGACAGTCATACGCAGTATTTT. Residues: CASSYTDSHTQYF.

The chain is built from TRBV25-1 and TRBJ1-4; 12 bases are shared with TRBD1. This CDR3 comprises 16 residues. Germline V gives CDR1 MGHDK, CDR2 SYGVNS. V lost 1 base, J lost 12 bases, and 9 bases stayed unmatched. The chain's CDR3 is CASSESLWGQGAQLFF. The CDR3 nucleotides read TGTGCCAGCAGTGAATCCCTTTGGGGACAGGGGGCTCAACTGTTTTTT.